This T cell receptor beta chain was observed in a study of blood T cell repertoires in COVID-19. Study details: There were acute and convalescent COVID-19 samples, and they came from the United States, Italy and Spain. Sample material is recorded as cDNA or gDNA derived from T cells, B-cell-depleted T cells, or PBMCs.

As originally analysed: From reference gene primer amplification, estimates of nucleated cell counts were derived. The repertoire was sequenced with immunoSEQ multiplex PCR; TCRdb's copy has only in-frame clones and lacks some. V, J and clone size are those of that table, while D and trimming were read from the DNA. The repertoire holds around 700,000 clones, with 85% to 90% as singletons. Germline CDR1 is SGHDN and CDR2 is FVKESK. V lost 0 bases and J 3 bases, leaving 11 bases between the germline ends. This CDR3 comprises 15 residues. The chain employs TRBV14 and TRBJ1-1; D possibly corresponds to TRBD1 (5 bases). This TCR was sampled from a woman in her late teens or twenties with acute or convalescent COVID-19. Sequencing was performed on peripheral blood. CDR3 coding DNA: TGTGCCAGCAGCCAAGATACAGGCTGGGACACTGAAGCTTTCTTT. It translates to CASSQDTGWDTEAFF.